This T cell receptor (beta chain) was sequenced in a study of patients and donors after allogeneic stem cell transplantation. The CDR3 has 15 amino acids. The germline V and J ends were trimmed by 5 bases and 2 bases, with 12 bases remaining between them. CDR1 is MNHNS, CDR2 SASEGT, per germline. TCRdb itself ran the RT-PCR reads through MiXCR, one entry per CDR3 protein. The top ten hold approximately 5.9% of the sample, which has about a million distinct CDR3 sequences, approximately 18% seen once. This chain joins TRBV6-1 and TRBJ2-2; TRBD1 is a possible D gene (6 bases). Sequences were obtained from blood, either unsorted or a sorted T cell fraction (not recorded which). This sequence was found in a human donor who was either an allogeneic HSCT recipient or a stem cell or donor lymphocyte infusion donor (not recorded which). It is not recorded whose cells these are; they may come from a transplant donor. The CDR3 loop is CASSTDRRNTGELFF. In DNA, the CDR3 is TGTGCCAGCAGTACCGACAGGAGAAACACCGGGGAGCTGTTTTTT.